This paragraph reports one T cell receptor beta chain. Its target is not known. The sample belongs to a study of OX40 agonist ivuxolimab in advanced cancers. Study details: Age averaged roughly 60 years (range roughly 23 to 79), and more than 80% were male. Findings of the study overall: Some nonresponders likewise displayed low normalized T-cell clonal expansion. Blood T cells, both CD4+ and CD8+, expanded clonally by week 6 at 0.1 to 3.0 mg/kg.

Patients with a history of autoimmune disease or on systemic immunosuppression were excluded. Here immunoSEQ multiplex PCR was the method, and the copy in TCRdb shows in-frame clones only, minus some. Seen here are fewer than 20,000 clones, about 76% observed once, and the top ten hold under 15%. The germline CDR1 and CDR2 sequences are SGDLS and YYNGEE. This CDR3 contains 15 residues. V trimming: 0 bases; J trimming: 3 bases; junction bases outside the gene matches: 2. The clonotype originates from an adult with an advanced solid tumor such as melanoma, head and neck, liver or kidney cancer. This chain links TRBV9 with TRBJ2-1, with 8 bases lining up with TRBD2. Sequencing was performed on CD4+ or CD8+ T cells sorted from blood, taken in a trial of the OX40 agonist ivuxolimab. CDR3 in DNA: TGTGCCAGCAGCGTAGAGGGACTAGTCTACAATGAGCAGTTCTTC. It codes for CASSVEGLVYNEQFF.